A selection of T cell receptor beta chains follows, all from one sample in a study of T cells after yellow fever vaccination. TCRdb reprocessed the 5' RACE reads with MiXCR, giving one entry per CDR3 protein. The sample lists some 300,000 distinct CDR3 sequences, around 8.6% occurring once. Sequenced material: CD4+ T cells sorted from PBMCs, taken 5 days after the yellow fever booster vaccination. These receptors were taken from a man between 18 and 29 years old who received the YFV17D yellow fever vaccine. Both conserved end residues are part of each CDR3. The D gene is left open where the match is weak. Rows give clone size only sometimes, using once, few, many, or a class for an expanded clone.

v_gene	abundance	j_gene	d_gene	CDR3nt	CDR3aa
TRBV4-3	NA	TRBJ2-3	NA	TGCGCCAGCAGCCAAGATACCGGCGGGACCTTCACAGATACGCAGTATTTT	CASSQDTGGTFTDTQYF
TRBV7-2	many	TRBJ2-1	TRBD1	TGTGCCAGCAGCTTAGTAGGGACAGGGTTTGCGAATGAGCAGTTCTTC	CASSLVGTGFANEQFF
TRBV6-1	NA	TRBJ2-7	NA	TGTGCCAGCAGTGATCGTTCTTCCCAGCGGGAGCAGTACTTC	CASSDRSSQREQYF
TRBV25-1	NA	TRBJ2-2	NA	TGTGCCAGCAGTCCTCCGGACTATCACACCGGGGAGCTGTTTTTT	CASSPPDYHTGELFF
TRBV6-2/TRBV6-3	few	TRBJ2-7	NA	TGTGCCAGCGAGCGCGGCTCCCCCTCCTACGAGCAGTACTTC	CASERGSPSYEQYF
TRBV10-3	NA	TRBJ1-2	NA	TGTGCCATCAGTGAGCCGGGGAGCCAAGCGAAACGCTACACCTTC	CAISEPGSQAKRYTF
TRBV2	few	TRBJ2-2	NA	TGTGCCAGCACTCTGAACACCGGGGAGCTGTTTTTT	CASTLNTGELFF
TRBV5-1	NA	TRBJ2-6	NA	TGCGCCAGCAGCTTGTACAGGGATTTGGCTGGGGCCAACGTCCTGACTTTC	CASSLYRDLAGANVLTF
TRBV9	few	TRBJ1-3	TRBD1	TGTGCCAGCAGCGTAGCACAGGGGCCTGGAAACACCATATATTTT	CASSVAQGPGNTIYF
TRBV5-4	few	TRBJ2-3	NA	TGTGCCAGCAACCCCCCCGGGGGATCGGGAGATACGCAGTATTTT	CASNPPGGSGDTQYF
TRBV18	NA	TRBJ1-2	NA	TGTGCCAGCTCACCACCGGCTGGGATCAACTATGGCTACACCTTC	CASSPPAGINYGYTF
TRBV12-3/TRBV12-4	many	TRBJ1-2	NA	TGTGCCAGCAGTTTTAATCCAGAGTACTATGGCTACACCTTC	CASSFNPEYYGYTF
TRBV9	NA	TRBJ2-3	TRBD2	TGTGCCAGCAGCGTAGCGCCAGCGGGGGGGCCTCGGGGAGATACGCAGTATTTT	CASSVAPAGGPRGDTQYF
TRBV5-1	NA	TRBJ2-3	NA	TGCGCCAGCAGCTGGGGACTAGGGGGCGATACGCAGTATTTT	CASSWGLGGDTQYF
TRBV5-1	many	TRBJ2-5	NA	TGCGCCAGCAGCTTCGGACAGCAGGAGACCCAGTACTTC	CASSFGQQETQYF
TRBV7-2	few	TRBJ2-3	NA	TGTGCCAGCAGCTTAGTCGGGGGCCATGGCACAGATACGCAGTATTTT	CASSLVGGHGTDTQYF
TRBV6-5	NA	TRBJ2-3	TRBD2	TGTGCCAGCAGACTTGGCGGGGGGGTTTCTAGCACAGATACGCAGTATTTT	CASRLGGGVSSTDTQYF